These 25 T cell receptor beta chains share one sample of origin, sequenced in a study of CD8 T cells in Susac syndrome. Reverse transcription of about 0.45 to 1 ug RNA was performed with random hexamers. From the immunoSEQ multiplex PCR reads, TCRdb called clonotypes with MiXCR, one entry per CDR3 protein. The repertoire includes 120,000 to 150,000 distinct CDR3 sequences, 94% of them detected once, and around 0.29% sits in the top ten. Sequenced: CD8+ T cells from PBMCs. These TCRs come from a human donor in good health.

This clonotype was counted a single time. The CDR3 spells CSAGQGPFHSYEQYF. The CDR3 DNA reads as TGCAGTGCTGGGCAGGGTCCTTTTCACTCCTACGAGCAGTACTTC. The chain is built from TRBV20-1 and TRBJ2-7, with a possible D match to TRBD1 (5 bases). The CDR3 extends over 15 amino acids. The V end was cut by 5 bases, the J end by 0 bases, with 17 bases between. CDR1 is DFQATT and CDR2 is SNEGSKA in the germline V gene (reference sequence).

The rearrangement uses TRBV5-4 and TRBJ2-1; D may be TRBD2 (6 bases). The germline V gene has CDR1 SGHNT and CDR2 YYREEE (reference sequence). V gave up 1 base and J gave up 4 bases, with 9 bases separating them. The CDR3 is 14 residues long. The CDR3 loop is CASSLSAGYNEQFF. The CDR3 nucleotides are TGTGCCAGCAGCTTGTCCGCGGGATACAATGAGCAGTTCTTC.

CDR3 nucleotide sequence: TGTGCCAGTAGACACCCAGCGGGGAATGAGCAGTTCTTC. Protein product: CASRHPAGNEQFF. J is TRBJ2-1 and V is TRBV19; TRBD2 matches at 7 bases. After removal of 6 bases from V and 7 bases from J, the junction contained 6 bases not matched to a gene. The CDR3 consists of 13 residues. In germline, CDR1 is LNHDA, CDR2 SQIVND (reference sequence).

This clonotype was seen a handful of times. This chain links TRBV9 with TRBJ2-1, with a weak D call TRBD1 (5 bases). CDR1 and CDR2 (germline): SGDLS, YYNGEE. This CDR3 comprises 13 residues. V was pared by 2 bases and J by 4 bases, with 7 bases between. CDR3 in amino acids: CASSVAGYNEQFF. CDR3 bases: TGTGCCAGCAGCGTTGCAGGGTACAATGAGCAGTTCTTC.

DNA for the CDR3: TGTGCCAGCAGCTATCGGGGCTCGGAGACCCAGTACTTC. Translated: CASSYRGSETQYF. This chain joins TRBV7-9 and TRBJ2-5, with D perhaps assigned TRBD1 or TRBD2 (5 bases each). Germline V gene sequence: CDR1 SEHNR, CDR2 FQNEAQ (reference sequence). This CDR3 contains 13 residues. V was shortened by 4 bases and J by 5 bases, with 11 bases between the two germline ends. The whole variable domain, remainder taken from reference TRBV7-9 and TRBJ2-5, is DTGVSQNPRHKITKRGQNVTFRCDPISEHNRLYWYRQTLGQGPEFLTYFQNEAQLEKSRLLSDRFSAERPKGSFSTLEIQRTEQGDSAMYLCASSYRGSETQYFGPGTRLLVL.

This chain connects TRBV9 to TRBJ2-6; D is possibly TRBD2 (5 bases). The CDR3 runs 15 residues. Germline V gives CDR1 SGDLS, CDR2 YYNGEE. The V and J ends lost 10 bases and 1 base respectively, with 15 bases between them. The chain's CDR3 is CAEPRGQSGANVLTF. CDR3 DNA sequence: TGTGCCGAGCCCCGGGGTCAGTCTGGGGCCAACGTCCTGACTTTC.

In its sample, this clonotype was seen once. The chain recombines TRBV27 with TRBJ2-7; a possible D gene is TRBD1 (5 bases). The CDR3 loop spans 13 amino acids. In germline, CDR1 is MNHEY, CDR2 SMNVEV (reference sequence). V lost 5 bases to trimming and J lost 4 bases, with 12 bases between them. The CDR3 sequence is CASSMEQAYEQYF. The CDR3, as DNA: TGTGCCAGCAGTATGGAACAGGCTTACGAGCAGTACTTC.

The chain employs TRBV15 and TRBJ2-1; no reliable D call. CDR1 LNHNV and CDR2 YYDKDF come from the germline V gene (reference sequence). Trimming shortened V by 5 bases and J by 4 bases, and 6 bases separated the two germline ends. CDR3 length: 12 amino acids. The CDR3 here is CATSDRYNEQFF. CDR3 nucleotides: TGTGCCACCAGCGATAGATACAATGAGCAGTTCTTC.

V and J are TRBV29-1 and TRBJ2-2, with 8 bases lining up with TRBD1. CDR3 length equals 15 residues. Germline values: CDR1 SQVTM, CDR2 ANQGSEA. Trimming at V came to 0 bases and at J to 4 bases, leaving 4 bases not matched to a gene. CDR3 region: CSVEDQGARTGELFF. Here the CDR3 DNA reads TGCAGCGTTGAAGATCAGGGGGCGCGCACCGGGGAGCTGTTTTTT.

The V and J genes are TRBV27 and TRBJ1-1; 7 bases line up with TRBD1. V shed 5 bases, J shed 11 bases, and the junction held 8 bases outside the gene matches. Germline V gene sequence: CDR1 MNHEY, CDR2 SMNVEV (reference sequence). There are 12 residues in the CDR3. The CDR3 DNA reads TGTGCCAGCAGTCCCATCAGGGGGGTCGCTTTCTTT. Its protein product is CASSPIRGVAFF.

This clonotype has only one observation. This rearrangement joins TRBV28 to TRBJ2-7; D gene ambiguous. CDR1 and CDR2 from the germline V gene are MDHEN and SYDVKM. With 7 bases removed from V and 4 bases from J, the gap between germline ends came to 11 bases. The CDR3 length is 12 residues. The chain's CDR3 is CASKDPDYEQYF. The CDR3 nucleotides read TGTGCCAGCAAAGACCCCGATTACGAGCAGTACTTC.

The gene calls are TRBV9 and TRBJ2-2, with D possibly TRBD2 on 5 matching bases. V lost 0 bases and J lost 6, with 12 bases in between. Germline CDR1 reads SGDLS; CDR2 reads YYNGEE. The CDR3 extends over 15 amino acids. CDR3 sequence: CASSVATGSAGELFF. The CDR3 region has the DNA TGTGCCAGCAGCGTAGCTACGGGAAGCGCCGGGGAGCTGTTTTTT.

The chain employs TRBV30 and TRBJ1-2, with D possibly matching TRBD1 (6 bases). This CDR3 comprises 13 residues. The ends were cut back, 3 bases at V and 6 bases at J, with 14 bases in the middle. Germline-derived CDR1 and CDR2 are GTSNPN and SVGIG (reference sequence). Here the CDR3 reads CAWSEMQGHGYTF. The CDR3 DNA sequence: TGTGCCTGGAGCGAGATGCAGGGGCATGGCTACACCTTC.

The chain combines TRBV29-1 with TRBJ1-1, with a tentative D call TRBD1 (5 bases). The V gene lost 7 bases and the J gene lost 4 bases, with 7 bases spanning the gap. Germline V CDR1 and CDR2: SQVTM, ANQGSEA. The CDR3 consists of 10 residues. The CDR3 protein is CSGGGTEAFF. CDR3 coding DNA: TGCAGCGGGGGGGGCACTGAAGCTTTCTTT.

This clonotype was observed once. V gene TRBV6-2 or TRBV6-3 combines with J gene TRBJ2-7, with 8 bases lining up with TRBD1. The CDR3 runs 16 residues. The J segment lost 2 bases and the V segment lost 7 bases, leaving 13 bases of the junction unmatched. Germline V lookup: CDR1 MNHEY, CDR2 SVGEGT. CDR3 sequence (DNA): TGTGCCAGCATTAAAAAGACAGGGGAAAAGACCTACGAGCAGTACTTC. It specifies CASIKKTGEKTYEQYF.

This chain links TRBV5-6 with TRBJ2-1; D is unclear. CDR3 size: 12 residues. The V gene's germline CDR1 is SGHDT and CDR2 YYEEEE. Trimming left V 0 bases short and J 10 bases short, with 8 bases between. In DNA form, the CDR3 reads TGTGCCAGCAGCTTGGTTAGGCGGGAGCAGTTCTTC. Its protein product is CASSLVRREQFF.

The chain has TRBV28 and TRBJ2-1, with TRBD2 matching over 7 bases. The CDR3 sequence is 15 residues long. In germline, CDR1 is MDHEN, CDR2 SYDVKM. The V segment lost 2 bases and the J segment 8 bases; nucleotides outside the gene matches: 9. The CDR3: CASSLAGAGGHEQFF. DNA for the CDR3: TGTGCCAGCAGTTTAGCGGGAGCCGGTGGGCATGAGCAGTTCTTC.

The chain couples TRBV4-2 to TRBJ2-7; 8 nucleotides match TRBD1. CDR3 size: 16 residues. V lost 2 bases to trimming and J lost 5 bases; unmatched junction nucleotides: 11. In germline, CDR1 is LGHNA, CDR2 YNFKEQ. For the CDR3, the DNA is TGTGCCAGCAGCCAAACCTTAGGGGACAGGAGCCACGAGCAGTACTTC. Its translation is CASSQTLGDRSHEQYF.

The V and J genes are TRBV27 and TRBJ1-5, with unresolved D. Germline assignment: CDR1 MNHEY and CDR2 SMNVEV (reference sequence). The CDR3 consists of 12 residues. V was clipped by 4 bases and J by 7 bases, with 8 bases between them. The CDR3: CASSSKRQPQHF. Here the CDR3 DNA reads TGTGCCAGCAGTTCCAAACGCCAGCCCCAGCATTTT.

The rearrangement uses TRBV2 and TRBJ1-4; D may be TRBD1 (6 bases). The germline V and J ends were trimmed by 5 bases and 5 bases, with 12 bases remaining between them. Germline CDR1 is SNHLY and CDR2 is FYNNEI. The CDR3 totals 14 residues. The CDR3 region has the DNA TGTGCCAGCAGTTGGACAGATGAAAATGAAAAACTGTTTTTT. This sequence encodes CASSWTDENEKLFF.

The chain recombines TRBV7-9 with TRBJ2-5; no clear D gene. The CDR3 runs 13 residues. CDR1 is SEHNR and CDR2 is FQNEAQ in the germline V gene (reference sequence). Deletions cut 4 bases from V and 5 bases from J, with 11 bases between. For the CDR3, the DNA is TGTGCCAGCAGCTCTGGCCATCGGGAGACCCAGTACTTC. This gives the protein CASSSGHRETQYF.

DNA for the CDR3: TGTGCCAGCAGCGAGACCGGGACGTGGATTAATGAGCAGTTCTTC. Amino acids: CASSETGTWINEQFF. The rearrangement links TRBV9 to TRBJ2-1; D could derive from TRBD1 or TRBD2 (5 bases each). V was trimmed by 3 bases and J by 7 bases, leaving 17 bases between them. The germline V gene encodes CDR1 SGDLS and CDR2 YYNGEE. The CDR3 consists of 15 residues.

The chain has TRBV27 and TRBJ2-7, with 9 bases fitting TRBD2. The junction had 4 bases not matched to a gene; V was cut back by 6 bases and J by 1 base. This CDR3 has 14 amino acids. Germline-derived CDR1 and CDR2 are MNHEY and SMNVEV (reference sequence). The CDR3 region is CASRPREGSYEQYF. The DNA for the CDR3 is TGTGCCAGCAGGCCGCGGGAGGGGTCCTACGAGCAGTACTTC.

The chain employs TRBV20-1 and TRBJ2-1; D not resolved. The CDR3 length is 13 residues. The V end lost 6 bases, the J end lost 0 bases, and 9 bases lay between the germline ends. The germline V gene has CDR1 DFQATT and CDR2 SNEGSKA (reference sequence). CDR3 bases: TGCAGTGCCCCTCCACCCTCCTACAATGAGCAGTTCTTC. As protein: CSAPPPSYNEQFF.

The rearrangement joins TRBV28 to TRBJ1-1; maybe TRBD1 (6 bases). CDR1 is MDHEN, CDR2 SYDVKM, per germline. The CDR3 length is 14 residues. Deletions cut 5 bases from V and 2 bases from J, with 12 bases between. The CDR3 protein is CASSPRGSNTEAFF. The DNA for the CDR3 is TGTGCCAGCAGTCCCAGGGGATCAAACACTGAAGCTTTCTTT.